This TCR beta chain was captured by sequencing in a study of cytomegalovirus exposure and HLA in healthy donors. The PCR was carried out with 60 Vbeta primers and 13 Jbeta primers. Using immunoSEQ multiplex PCR, the repertoire was profiled, and TCRdb retains in-frame clones only, with some absent. This sample's table has 130,000 or so clones. The study's findings and limits: Equally common other TCR beta chains were less clonally expanded than HLA-associated ones, a later analysis found.

Trimming removed 2 bases from V and 5 bases from J, with 12 bases in between. Germline values: CDR1 SGHTA, CDR2 FQGNSA. CDR3 length: 14 residues. Turning to this clone: The target antigen is unknown.

Material for sequencing was PBMCs. This clonotype originated in a woman in her thirties or forties in good health and CMV-seronegative. This chain uses TRBV7-2 with TRBJ1-1; D is perhaps TRBD1 (5 bases). The CDR3 bases are TGTGCCAGCAGCTTAACGGGGGGAATGACTGAAGCTTTCTTT. This sequence encodes CASSLTGGMTEAFF. The full variable domain, completed using reference TRBV7-2 and TRBJ1-1, is GAGVSQSPSNKVTEKGKDVELRCDPISGHTALYWYRQSLGQGLEFLIYFQGNSAPDKSGLPSDRFSAERTGGSVSTLTIQRTQQEDSAVYLCASSLTGGMTEAFFGQGTRLTVV.